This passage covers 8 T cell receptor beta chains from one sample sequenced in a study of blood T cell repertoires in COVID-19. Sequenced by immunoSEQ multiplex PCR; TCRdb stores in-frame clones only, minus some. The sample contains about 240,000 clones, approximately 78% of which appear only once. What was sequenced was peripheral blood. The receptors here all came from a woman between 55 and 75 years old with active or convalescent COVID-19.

The CDR3 sequence is CASREPFSALNEQFF. The CDR3, as DNA: TGCGCCAGCAGGGAACCTTTCAGCGCGCTAAATGAGCAGTTCTTC. The V gene is TRBV10-1, the J gene TRBJ2-1; D unresolved. With 6 bases removed from V and 7 bases from J, the gap between germline ends came to 19 bases. Per the germline V gene, CDR1 is WNHNN and CDR2 is SYGVQD (reference sequence). This CDR3 has 15 amino acids.

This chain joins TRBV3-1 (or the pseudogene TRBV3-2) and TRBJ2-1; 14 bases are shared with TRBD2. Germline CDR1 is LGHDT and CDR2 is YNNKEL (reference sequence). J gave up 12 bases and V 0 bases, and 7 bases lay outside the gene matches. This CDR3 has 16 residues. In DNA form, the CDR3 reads TGTGCCAGCAGCCAAGAAATGGGACTAGCGGGGGTGGTGCAGTTCTTC. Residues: CASSQEMGLAGVVQFF.

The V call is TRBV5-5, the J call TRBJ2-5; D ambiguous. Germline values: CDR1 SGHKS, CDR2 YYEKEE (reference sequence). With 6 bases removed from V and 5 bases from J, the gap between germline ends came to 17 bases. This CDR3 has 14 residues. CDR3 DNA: TGTGCCAGCACCCTTTGGTCGCTATTGGAGACCCAGTACTTC. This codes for CASTLWSLLETQYF.

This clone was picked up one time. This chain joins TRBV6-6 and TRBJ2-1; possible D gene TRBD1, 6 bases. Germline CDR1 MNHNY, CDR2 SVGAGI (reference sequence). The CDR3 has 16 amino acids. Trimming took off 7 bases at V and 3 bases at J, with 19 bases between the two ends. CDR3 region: CASTSEQGLNYNEQFF. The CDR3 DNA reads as TGTGCCAGCACCTCAGAACAGGGTTTAAACTACAATGAGCAGTTCTTC.

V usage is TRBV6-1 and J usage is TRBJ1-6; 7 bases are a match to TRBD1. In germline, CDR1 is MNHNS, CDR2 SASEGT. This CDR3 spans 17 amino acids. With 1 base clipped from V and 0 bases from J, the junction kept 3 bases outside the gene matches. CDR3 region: CASSEDPGGSYNSPLHF. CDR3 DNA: TGTGCCAGCAGTGAAGATCCAGGGGGCTCCTATAATTCACCCCTCCACTTT.

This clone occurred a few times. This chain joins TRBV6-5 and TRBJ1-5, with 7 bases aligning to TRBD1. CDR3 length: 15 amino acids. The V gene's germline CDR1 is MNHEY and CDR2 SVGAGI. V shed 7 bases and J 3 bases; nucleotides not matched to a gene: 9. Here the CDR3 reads CASKGNRGNNQPQHF. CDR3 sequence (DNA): TGTGCCAGCAAGGGGAACAGGGGAAACAATCAGCCCCAGCATTTT.

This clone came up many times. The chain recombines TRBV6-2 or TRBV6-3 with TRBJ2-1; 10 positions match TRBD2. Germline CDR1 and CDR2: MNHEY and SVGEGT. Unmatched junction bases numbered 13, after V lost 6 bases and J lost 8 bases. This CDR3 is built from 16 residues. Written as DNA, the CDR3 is TGTGCCAGCAGCTTTCCTCCGGGACTAGCGATCGATGAGCAGTTCTTC. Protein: CASSFPPGLAIDEQFF.

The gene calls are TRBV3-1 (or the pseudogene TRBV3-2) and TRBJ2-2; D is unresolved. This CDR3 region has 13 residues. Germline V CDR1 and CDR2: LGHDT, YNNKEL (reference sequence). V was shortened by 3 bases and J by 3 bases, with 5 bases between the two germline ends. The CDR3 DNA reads TGTGCCAGCAGCCAGCAGGACACCGGGGAGCTGTTTTTT. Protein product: CASSQQDTGELFF.